The 28 T cell receptor beta chains reported below all come from one sample, sequenced in a study of blood T cell repertoires in COVID-19. Libraries were prepared by immunoSEQ multiplex PCR; TCRdb keeps only in-frame clonotypes and omits some of them. The sample shows roughly 200,000 clones, 90% of them seen only once. The sample consisted of peripheral blood. The receptors here all came from a man aged 50 to 60 with acute or convalescent COVID-19.

This chain uses TRBV14 with TRBJ1-4, with D unresolved. Trimming removed 4 bases from V and 4 bases from J, with 10 bases in between. This CDR3 has 14 residues. Germline CDR1 is SGHDN and CDR2 is FVKESK. The CDR3 nucleotides are TGTGCCAGCAGCCCTTCCGGGGTTAATGAAAAACTGTTTTTT. Translated: CASSPSGVNEKLFF. The variable domain in full, with the rest retrieved from reference TRBV14 and TRBJ1-4, is EAGVTQFPSHSVIEKGQTVTLRCDPISGHDNLYWYRRVMGKEIKFLLHFVKESKQDESGMPNNRFLAERTGGTYSTLKVQPAELEDSGVYFCASSPSGVNEKLFFGSGTQLSVL.

V gene TRBV6-5 combines with J gene TRBJ2-3; 8 positions agree with TRBD2. This CDR3 region has 14 residues. J was trimmed by 5 bases and V by 7 bases; bases with no gene match: 8. Germline assignment: CDR1 MNHEY and CDR2 SVGAGI. CDR3 sequence: CASNAGGRLDTQYF. CDR3 in DNA: TGTGCCAGCAATGCGGGCGGGAGGCTAGATACGCAGTATTTT.

The chain employs TRBV28 and TRBJ2-3; 7 positions agree with TRBD1. V dropped 3 bases and J dropped 13; count of bases not matched to a gene: 7. CDR3 length: 12 amino acids. Looked up from germline, CDR1 is MDHEN and CDR2 is SYDVKM. As DNA, the CDR3 is TGTGCCAGCAGTTTTTACAGGGGTAGGGAGTATTTT. This sequence encodes CASSFYRGREYF.

J is TRBJ2-5 and V is TRBV5-1; D gene unclear. The V end lost 3 bases, the J end lost 2 bases, and 8 bases lay between the germline ends. This CDR3 has 13 residues. CDR1 is SGHRS and CDR2 is YFSETQ in the germline V gene. Here the CDR3 reads CASSSSTQETQYF. CDR3 nucleotide sequence: TGCGCCAGCAGCTCCTCCACTCAAGAGACCCAGTACTTC.

The V gene is TRBV5-6, the J gene TRBJ1-3, with D unresolved. Germline values: CDR1 SGHDT, CDR2 YYEEEE. V lost 6 bases and J lost 4, with 5 bases in between. CDR3 size: 11 residues. The CDR3 bases are TGTGCCAGCACCAGGGGAAACACCATATATTTT. This sequence encodes CASTRGNTIYF.

The chain is built from TRBV5-8 and TRBJ2-5; 9 bases match TRBD2. Germline V gene data show CDR1 as SGHTS and CDR2 as YDEGEE. The length of the CDR3 is 19 residues. V lost 4 bases to trimming and J lost 1 base; unmatched junction nucleotides: 17. CDR3 DNA sequence: TGTGCCAGCAGCAGGCCCTCTGCGTCGGTAGCGGGGGCCCAAGAGACCCAGTACTTC. Translated: CASSRPSASVAGAQETQYF.

The chain combines TRBV14 with TRBJ2-2; TRBD2 agrees at 10 bases. V gave up 3 bases and J gave up 3 bases; unmatched junction bases: 4. There are 16 residues in the CDR3. Germline assignment: CDR1 SGHDN and CDR2 FVKESK. This chain's CDR3 is CASSHLGLADTGELFF. CDR3 bases: TGTGCCAGCAGCCACCTCGGACTAGCGGACACCGGGGAGCTGTTTTTT.

The chain is built from TRBV6-4 and TRBJ2-1, with TRBD2 matching over 10 bases. The germline CDR1 and CDR2 sequences are MRHNA and SNTAGT. V lost 0 bases to trimming and J lost 9 bases; unmatched junction nucleotides: 14. CDR3 length: 18 amino acids. This CDR3 is CASSDSKRGGLPVGEQFF. CDR3 nucleotide sequence: TGTGCCAGCAGTGACTCTAAGCGGGGGGGCCTGCCTGTGGGTGAGCAGTTCTTC.

The chain recombines TRBV7-3 with TRBJ2-7; D may be TRBD1 (7 bases). CDR1 and CDR2 from the germline V gene are SGHTA and FQGTGA. The CDR3 consists of 14 residues. The V end lost 5 bases, the J end lost 4 bases, and 15 bases lay between the germline ends. CDR3 loop: CASSRQGGGYEQYF. Written as DNA, the CDR3 is TGTGCCAGCAGCCGACAGGGCGGAGGGTACGAGCAGTACTTC.

Worth noting for this clone: The DNA is omitted, as the CDR3 cannot be located on it reliably, and the CDR3 follows TCRdb's listing. J is TRBJ2-1 and V is TRBV6-5; the D call TRBD2 from the table was never checked on the DNA. CDR1 MNHEY and CDR2 SVGAGI come from the germline V gene. The CDR3 is 15 residues long, ends included. The CDR3 loop is CASSPRVSPVFWQFF.

This clone was detected only once. The sample carries other DNA sequences with the same CDR3. The CDR3 is CSVGQLNTEAFF. The CDR3 coding sequence is TGCAGCGTGGGACAGTTGAACACTGAAGCTTTCTTT. The gene calls are TRBV29-1 and TRBJ1-1; 7 bases line up with TRBD1. Germline-derived CDR1 and CDR2 are SQVTM and ANQGSEA. V lost 6 bases to trimming and J lost 0 bases; unmatched junction nucleotides: 1. CDR3 length: 12 amino acids. Filled out from reference TRBV29-1 and TRBJ1-1, the complete variable domain reads SAVISQKPSRDICQRGTSLTIQCQVDSQVTMMFWYRQQPGQSLTLIATANQGSEATYESGFVIDKFPISRPNLTFSTLTVSNMSPEDSSIYLCSVGQLNTEAFFGQGTRLTVV.

The chain joins TRBV29-1 to TRBJ1-2, with D unresolved. The CDR3 consists of 12 residues. The V end lost 4 bases, the J end lost 3 bases, and 9 bases lay between the germline ends. The germline V gene has CDR1 SQVTM and CDR2 ANQGSEA. The CDR3, as DNA: TGCAGCGTTGCTTCCGGGGACTATGGCTACACCTTC. It encodes CSVASGDYGYTF.

V usage is TRBV4-1 and J usage is TRBJ2-1; D call uncertain. The germline V gene encodes CDR1 MGHRA and CDR2 YSYEKL. Deletions cut 3 bases from V and 2 bases from J, with 8 bases between. The CDR3 runs to 14 residues. CDR3: CASSQWLAYNEQFF. The CDR3 bases are TGCGCCAGCAGCCAGTGGCTAGCCTACAATGAGCAGTTCTTC.

The V and J genes are TRBV5-1 and TRBJ2-6, with D tentatively TRBD1 (6 bases). V shed 1 base and J shed 2 bases, with 10 bases lying between them. The CDR3 has 16 residues. CDR1 and CDR2 (germline): SGHRS, YFSETQ. The CDR3 nucleotides read TGCGCCAGCAGCTTGTCAGGGGACGCTGGGGCCAACGTCCTGACTTTC. Translated: CASSLSGDAGANVLTF. The whole variable domain, remainder taken from reference TRBV5-1 and TRBJ2-6, is KAGVTQTPRYLIKTRGQQVTLSCSPISGHRSVSWYQQTPGQGLQFLFEYFSETQRNKGNFPGRFSGRQFSNSRSEMNVSTLELGDSALYLCASSLSGDAGANVLTFGAGSRLTVL.

This rearrangement joins TRBV5-4 to TRBJ2-5; TRBD2 matches at 9 bases. CDR3 size: 15 residues. The trim removed 3 bases at V and 2 bases at J, leaving 5 bases unmatched. Per germline, CDR1 SGHNT and CDR2 YYREEE (reference sequence). The CDR3 DNA reads as TGTGCCAGCAGCTCGACTAGCGGAAAACAAGAGACCCAGTACTTC. Translation gives CASSSTSGKQETQYF.

The chain links TRBV2 to TRBJ2-5; D is perhaps TRBD2 (5 bases). The V and J ends lost 11 bases and 3 bases respectively, with 10 bases between them. The CDR3 runs 11 residues. Germline loops: CDR1 SNHLY, CDR2 FYNNEI. CDR3 coding DNA: TGTGCCTCTACGAGGGAAGAGACCCAGTACTTC. Translation gives CASTREETQYF.

Only one count was recorded for this clone. CDR3 region: CASSEGPDRGRGDTEAFF. The CDR3 region has the DNA TGTGCCAGCAGCGAGGGACCGGACAGGGGGCGCGGAGACACTGAAGCTTTCTTT. The chain carries TRBV9 and TRBJ1-1; 11 nucleotides agree with TRBD1. Germline trimming cut 3 bases from V and 3 bases from J; bases unmatched to any gene: 13. The germline V gene encodes CDR1 SGDLS and CDR2 YYNGEE. The CDR3 covers 18 residues.

This clone was seen once. The chain combines TRBV5-5 with TRBJ2-3; 8 nucleotides line up with TRBD2. This CDR3 region has 15 residues. Germline V gene data show CDR1 as SGHKS and CDR2 as YYEKEE (reference sequence). The ends lost 0 bases at V and 4 bases at J; junction bases unmatched: 4. DNA for the CDR3: TGTGCCAGCAGCTTGGGAGCGGGAGTCCCAGATACGCAGTATTTT. Translation: CASSLGAGVPDTQYF.

This chain joins TRBV11-1 and TRBJ2-5; D possibly corresponds to TRBD2 (6 bases). The CDR3 totals 14 residues. Germline CDR1 and CDR2: SGHAT and FQDESV (reference sequence). V shed 4 bases and J shed 3 bases, with 12 bases lying between them. The CDR3 DNA follows: TGTGCCAGCAGCTCCGGGACTTCTAAAGAGACCCAGTACTTC. Translation: CASSSGTSKETQYF. Based on the CDR3 plus reference TRBV11-1 and TRBJ2-5, the full variable domain is EAEVAQSPRYKITEKSQAVAFWCDPISGHATLYWYRQILGQGPELLVQFQDESVVDDSQLPKDRFSAERLKGVDSTLKIQPAELGDSAMYLCASSSGTSKETQYFGPGTRLLVL.

This clone was observed a handful of times. The chain combines TRBV7-3 with TRBJ1-1; 8 bases fit TRBD1. The CDR3 contains 14 residues. Germline V lookup: CDR1 SGHTA, CDR2 FQGTGA. V shed 4 bases and J 1 base; nucleotides not matched to a gene: 2. The CDR3 region is CASSSGQGNTEAFF. The CDR3 DNA reads as TGTGCCAGCAGCTCCGGACAGGGGAACACTGAAGCTTTCTTT.

The chain has TRBV19 and TRBJ1-1; D possibly corresponds to TRBD1 (5 bases). The germline V gene encodes CDR1 LNHDA and CDR2 SQIVND (reference sequence). The CDR3 has 15 amino acids. Deletions cut 3 bases from V and 4 bases from J, with 15 bases between. The CDR3 loop reads CASSMGKGVGTEAFF. For the CDR3, the DNA is TGTGCCAGTAGTATGGGGAAAGGGGTCGGCACTGAAGCTTTCTTT.

This clone occurred a few times. The rearrangement joins TRBV7-6 to TRBJ2-5; 7 bases align to TRBD1. This CDR3 is 15 amino acids long. Germline assignment: CDR1 SGHVS and CDR2 FNYEAQ. J lost 9 bases, V lost 2 bases, and 12 bases had no gene match. The CDR3 reads CASSLSPGQPGAQYF. The CDR3 DNA reads as TGTGCCAGCAGCTTAAGCCCGGGACAGCCCGGGGCCCAGTACTTC.

This sequence joins TRBV11-1 and TRBJ1-1; 9 bases fit TRBD1. The CDR3 totals 14 residues. Germline V gives CDR1 SGHAT, CDR2 FQDESV (reference sequence). V shed 2 bases and J 7 bases; nucleotides not matched to a gene: 5. CDR3: CASSLLQGASEAFF. CDR3 in DNA: TGTGCCAGCAGCTTACTACAGGGGGCAAGTGAAGCTTTCTTT. Full variable domain (missing parts from reference TRBV11-1 and TRBJ1-1): EAEVAQSPRYKITEKSQAVAFWCDPISGHATLYWYRQILGQGPELLVQFQDESVVDDSQLPKDRFSAERLKGVDSTLKIQPAELGDSAMYLCASSLLQGASEAFFGQGTRLTVV.

The rearrangement joins TRBV10-2 to TRBJ2-7; 7 bases are shared with TRBD1. Germline CDR1 and CDR2: WSHSY and SAAADI. J lost 4 bases, V lost 7 bases, and 10 bases had no gene match. This CDR3 comprises 14 residues. CDR3 loop: CASTRQGLAYEQYF. The CDR3 DNA reads as TGCGCCAGCACCCGACAGGGTTTGGCTTACGAGCAGTACTTC.

CDR3 residues: CASSNRQGGDTEAFF. The CDR3 nucleotides are TGTGCCAGCAGCAATAGACAGGGGGGCGACACTGAAGCTTTCTTT. The rearrangement joins TRBV7-9 to TRBJ1-1; the match to TRBD1 covers 9 bases. CDR3 length equals 15 residues. Germline-derived CDR1 and CDR2 are SEHNR and FQNEAQ (reference sequence). Germline trimming cut 5 bases from V and 3 bases from J; bases unmatched to any gene: 7.

This chain uses TRBV27 with TRBJ2-2, with D hard to call. V was cut by 3 bases and J by 2 bases, with 10 bases left in between. The V gene's germline CDR1 is MNHEY and CDR2 SMNVEV (reference sequence). This CDR3 region has 15 residues. CDR3 nucleotide sequence: TGTGCCAGCAGTTTGACATGGCTAAACACCGGGGAGCTGTTTTTT. Encoded protein: CASSLTWLNTGELFF.

V usage is TRBV7-6 and J usage is TRBJ2-3; D possibly corresponds to TRBD2 (5 bases). Germline CDR1 and CDR2: SGHVS and FNYEAQ. CDR3 length: 14 amino acids. The ends were cut back, 2 bases at V and 2 bases at J, with 8 bases in the middle. The CDR3 DNA reads TGTGCCAGCAGCTTAACGCTAGCCACAGATACGCAGTATTTT. This sequence encodes CASSLTLATDTQYF.

The chain joins TRBV7-9 to TRBJ1-1; D call uncertain. The CDR3 has 13 residues. Germline V gene lookup returns CDR1 SEHNR and CDR2 FQNEAQ (reference sequence). Trimming removed 5 bases at V and 1 base at J, with 8 bases between. The CDR3 sequence is CASSLQPNTEAFF. CDR3 coding DNA: TGTGCCAGCAGCCTACAGCCGAACACTGAAGCTTTCTTT. The full variable domain, rest sourced from reference TRBV7-9 and TRBJ1-1, is DTGVSQNPRHKITKRGQNVTFRCDPISEHNRLYWYRQTLGQGPEFLTYFQNEAQLEKSRLLSDRFSAERPKGSFSTLEIQRTEQGDSAMYLCASSLQPNTEAFFGQGTRLTVV.